This T cell receptor beta chain comes out of a study of CD4+ T cells in melanoma. General study findings and limits: Reportedly, melanoma neoantigen-specific CD4+ T cells showed varied differentiation states. A reported correlation linked neoantigen-specific CD4+ T cells to CD8+, macrophage and B cell function.

Using immunoSEQ multiplex PCR, the repertoire was profiled, and TCRdb retains in-frame clones only, with some absent. Of 7,000 or so clones detected, about three fifths appear once; the ten largest clones hold roughly a fifth. Concerning this clone: The antigen remains unidentified.

The V gene lost 6 bases and the J gene lost 16 bases, with 25 bases spanning the gap. The germline gives CDR1 MNHEY, CDR2 SVGAGI. This CDR3 is 14 amino acids long. The clonotype was recovered from a human donor with melanoma. J is TRBJ1-3 and V is TRBV6-5; the D gene is possibly TRBD1 (6 bases). Sequenced material: cells from a culture (not recorded whether cultured in vitro). CDR3 nucleotides: TGTGCCAGCAGCCCGATAGGGTTTGGGGGCCCCTATTATTTT. Protein product: CASSPIGFGGPYYF.